Below are 18 T cell receptor beta chains sequenced from a single sample in a study of cytomegalovirus exposure and HLA in healthy donors. The PCR employed 60 Vbeta primers together with 13 Jbeta primers. Method: immunoSEQ multiplex PCR; TCRdb's copy keeps in-frame clones and lacks some. The table has 130,000 to 150,000 clones, 78% seen once; the top ten hold less than 3.5%. Sequenced material: PBMCs. The origin of the receptors is a male donor in good health and CMV-seronegative.

V is TRBV2 and J is TRBJ2-1; TRBD2 matches at 7 bases. The V gene's germline CDR1 is SNHLY and CDR2 FYNNEI. CDR3 length: 16 residues. Trimming at V came to 2 bases and at J to 4 bases, leaving 8 bases not matched to a gene. The CDR3: CASSEPGLAAYNEQFF. CDR3 nucleotides: TGTGCCAGCAGTGAACCTGGGCTAGCGGCATACAATGAGCAGTTCTTC.

The V and J genes are TRBV7-9 and TRBJ1-2; 7 nucleotides agree with TRBD1. With V trimmed by 5 bases and J by 3 bases, 12 bases remained unmatched. The length of the CDR3 is 16 residues. The germline V gene encodes CDR1 SEHNR and CDR2 FQNEAQ (reference sequence). CDR3 region: CASSLPRVGGDYGYTF. The CDR3 DNA sequence: TGTGCCAGCAGCCTACCGAGAGTAGGGGGCGACTATGGCTACACCTTC.

The chain employs TRBV6-4 and TRBJ1-6; the D is unclear. The germline CDR1 and CDR2 sequences are MRHNA and SNTAGT. The CDR3 contains 12 residues. The V end was cut by 6 bases, the J end by 5 bases, with 5 bases between. CDR3 coding DNA: TGTGCCAGCAGACAGAATAATTCACCCCTCCACTTT. It yields the protein CASRQNNSPLHF.

This clone was counted a single time. This chain's CDR3 is CASSQMGRGDGQNTGELFF. The CDR3 DNA follows: TGCGCCAGCAGCCAGATGGGGCGGGGGGACGGTCAGAACACCGGGGAGCTGTTTTTT. This chain connects TRBV4-1 to TRBJ2-2, with 8 bases matching TRBD2. V shed 3 bases, J shed 1 base, and the junction held 13 bases outside the gene matches. The CDR3 has 19 residues. Germline loops: CDR1 MGHRA, CDR2 YSYEKL.

V and J are TRBV18 and TRBJ2-1; 16 nucleotides align to TRBD2. The germline gives CDR1 KGHSH, CDR2 LQKENI. Unmatched junction bases numbered 5, after V lost 0 bases and J lost 0 bases. The CDR3 totals 20 residues. The CDR3 loop is CASSPPGLAGGSSSYNEQFF. The CDR3, as DNA: TGTGCCAGCTCACCACCGGGACTAGCGGGGGGGTCCAGCTCCTACAATGAGCAGTTCTTC.

The genes are TRBV5-6 and TRBJ1-1, with 8 bases matching TRBD1. The CDR3 runs to 17 residues. V lost 1 base, J lost 0 bases, and 8 bases stayed unmatched. Germline V gives CDR1 SGHDT, CDR2 YYEEEE. CDR3 DNA: TGTGCCAGCAGCTTGCTCGGCGACAGGGGTATGAACACTGAAGCTTTCTTT. This sequence encodes CASSLLGDRGMNTEAFF. Supplemented by reference TRBV5-6 and TRBJ1-1, the full variable domain reads DAGVTQSPTHLIKTRGQQVTLRCSPKSGHDTVSWYQQALGQGPQFIFQYYEEEERQRGNFPDRFSGHQFPNYSSELNVNALLLGDSALYLCASSLLGDRGMNTEAFFGQGTRLTVV.

V gene TRBV19 combines with J gene TRBJ2-2, with TRBD2 identical over 16 bases. In germline, CDR1 is LNHDA, CDR2 SQIVND (reference sequence). Germline trimming cut 3 bases from V and 7 bases from J; bases unmatched to any gene: 11. The CDR3 extends over 19 amino acids. CDR3 bases: TGTGCCAGTAGTATCGACTCGCCGGGACTAGCGGGAGGGCTCGGGGAGCTGTTTTTT. As protein: CASSIDSPGLAGGLGELFF.

The chain recombines TRBV4-3 with TRBJ1-1, with D maybe TRBD1 (6 bases). V shed 5 bases and J shed 7 bases, with 23 bases lying between them. CDR3 size: 16 residues. Germline-derived CDR1 and CDR2 are LGHNA and YSLEER. The CDR3: CASSANVGGLGSEAFF. For the CDR3, the DNA is TGCGCCAGCAGCGCAAACGTTGGGGGCCTGGGGAGTGAAGCTTTCTTT.

V gene TRBV19 combines with J gene TRBJ2-1; 9 bases are a match to TRBD2. Germline assignment: CDR1 LNHDA and CDR2 SQIVND (reference sequence). CDR3 size: 14 residues. V shed 3 bases and J 9 bases; nucleotides not matched to a gene: 6. CDR3 protein: CASSIGLAGTEQFF. In nucleotides, the CDR3 is TGTGCCAGTAGTATTGGGCTAGCGGGGACTGAGCAGTTCTTC.

This clone showed up just once. The chain recombines TRBV29-1 with TRBJ1-3, with a possible D match to TRBD1 (6 bases). The germline V and J ends were trimmed by 8 bases and 3 bases, with 8 bases remaining between them. CDR1 and CDR2 (germline): SQVTM, ANQGSEA. This CDR3 contains 11 residues. As DNA, the CDR3 is TGCAGCATGGACAGTGGAAACACCATATATTTT. Translating it yields CSMDSGNTIYF.

This clone was found once. This chain joins TRBV15 and TRBJ1-2; 7 positions match TRBD1. The germline gives CDR1 LNHNV, CDR2 YYDKDF (reference sequence). V dropped 1 base and J dropped 8; count of bases not matched to a gene: 10. The CDR3 contains 15 residues. The DNA of the CDR3 is TGTGCCACCAGCAGAGCCTTTCTCCTGACAGGGGGCTACACCTTC. Translated, it gives CATSRAFLLTGGYTF.

The rearrangement joins TRBV9 to TRBJ1-3; the match to TRBD1 covers 8 bases. This CDR3 has 16 amino acids. Germline assignment: CDR1 SGDLS and CDR2 YYNGEE. V shed 0 bases, J shed 3 bases, and the junction held 5 bases outside the gene matches. CDR3 DNA sequence: TGTGCCAGCAGCGTAGGTGGCAGGGGGCTTGGAAACACCATATATTTT. This translates into CASSVGGRGLGNTIYF.

The J gene is TRBJ2-1, the V gene TRBV4-1, with 8 bases matching TRBD2. This CDR3 comprises 17 residues. The V gene end was trimmed by 0 bases and the J gene end by 7 bases; junction bases not matched to a gene: 11. Germline values: CDR1 MGHRA, CDR2 YSYEKL. CDR3 protein: CASSQDPPGGLVNEQFF. CDR3 coding DNA: TGCGCCAGCAGCCAAGATCCCCCGGGAGGGTTAGTAAATGAGCAGTTCTTC.

This clone was counted between two and nine times. The genes are TRBV4-1 and TRBJ1-5; a weak D match, TRBD1 (5 bases). Trimming pared 6 bases from V and 0 bases from J, leaving 9 bases between. Per the germline V gene, CDR1 is MGHRA and CDR2 is YSYEKL. The CDR3 runs to 14 residues. For the CDR3, the DNA is TGCGCCAGCAGACAGACAGTTAGCAATCAGCCCCAGCATTTT. Encoded protein: CASRQTVSNQPQHF.

J is TRBJ1-2 and V is TRBV11-2; D ambiguous. Germline assignment: CDR1 SGHAT and CDR2 FQNNGV. The V end was cut by 5 bases, the J end by 0 bases, with 16 bases between. CDR3 length equals 16 residues. In DNA form, the CDR3 reads TGTGCCAGCAGCCTCAATAGGCGGGATTCTAACTATGGCTACACCTTC. This sequence encodes CASSLNRRDSNYGYTF.

In the case of this clone: The germline gene is not matched at one end of the junction; a read error may be the cause. This chain uses TRBV6-5 with TRBJ1-3; the match to TRBD1 covers 7 bases. The CDR3 has 15 residues. Germline V gene data show CDR1 as MNHEY and CDR2 as SVGAGI. CDR3 region: CASKITGDSGNTVYF. CDR3 nucleotide sequence: TGTGCCAGCAAAATAACAGGGGACTCTGGAAACACCGTATATTTT.

The rearrangement uses TRBV7-9 and TRBJ1-1, with TRBD1 matching over 8 bases. The CDR3 totals 16 residues. With 5 bases clipped from V and 0 bases from J, the junction kept 8 bases outside the gene matches. Germline V lookup: CDR1 SEHNR, CDR2 FQNEAQ (reference sequence). As DNA, the CDR3 is TGTGCCAGCAGCATGGACAGGGAATGGATGAACACTGAAGCTTTCTTT. Translating gives CASSMDREWMNTEAFF.

The genes are TRBV27 and TRBJ1-1; D remains unclear. Germline V lookup: CDR1 MNHEY, CDR2 SMNVEV (reference sequence). The length of the CDR3 is 13 residues. Trimming removed 2 bases at V and 1 base at J, with 5 bases between. The CDR3 protein is CASSLVENTEAFF. The CDR3 DNA reads TGTGCCAGCAGTTTAGTAGAGAACACTGAAGCTTTCTTT.